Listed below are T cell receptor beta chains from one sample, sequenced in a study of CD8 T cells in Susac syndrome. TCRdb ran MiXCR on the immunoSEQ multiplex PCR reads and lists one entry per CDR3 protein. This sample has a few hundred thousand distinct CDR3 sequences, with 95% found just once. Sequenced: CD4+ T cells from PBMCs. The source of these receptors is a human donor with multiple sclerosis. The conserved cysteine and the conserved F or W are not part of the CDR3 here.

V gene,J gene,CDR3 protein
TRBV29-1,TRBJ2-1,SANPGQGNNEQF
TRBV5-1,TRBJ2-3,ASSYIRSRTDTQY
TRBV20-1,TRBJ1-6,SADRSSYNSPLH
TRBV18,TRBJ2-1,ASSPETGEQF
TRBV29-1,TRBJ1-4,SVERAGILF
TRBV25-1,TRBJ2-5,ASSEPPWGRGAETQY
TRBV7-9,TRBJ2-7,ASSLSEGIGPEKY
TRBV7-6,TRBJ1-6,ASSLYSGSRNSPLH
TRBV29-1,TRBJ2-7,SGNTPRAGEQY
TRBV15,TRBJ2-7,ATSRGQISYEQY
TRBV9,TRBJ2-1,ASSPQGLGLNEQF
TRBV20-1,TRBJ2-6,SARGWDIGSGANVLT
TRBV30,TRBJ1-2,AWSVARGSSYT
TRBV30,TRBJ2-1,AWDSGNGVYNEQF
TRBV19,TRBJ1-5,ASYTPGTSNQPQH
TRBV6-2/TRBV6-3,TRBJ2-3,ASILSGRARDTQY
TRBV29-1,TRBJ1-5,SVDGDGNQPQH
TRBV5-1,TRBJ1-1,ASSLGGIMNTEAF
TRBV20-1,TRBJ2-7,SAWGLAGGEY
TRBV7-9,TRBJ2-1,ASSLDRGSDEQF
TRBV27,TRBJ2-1,ASTLRGTSAYNEQF
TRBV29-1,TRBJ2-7,SVLGRAYEQY
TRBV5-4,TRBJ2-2,ASSPPGQGNTGELF
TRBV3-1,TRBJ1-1,ASSELKVGEAF
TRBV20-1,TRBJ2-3,SARDRRGALRGGTDTQY
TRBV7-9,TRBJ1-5,ASSLGSGYQPQH
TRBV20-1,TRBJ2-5,SARKPSGQGARETQY
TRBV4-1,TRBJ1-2,ASSQAGQGINYGYT
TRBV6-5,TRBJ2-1,ASSYSSGNGYNEQF
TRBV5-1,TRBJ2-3,ASSNTGTDTQY
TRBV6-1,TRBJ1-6,ASRPPGSGGNSPLH
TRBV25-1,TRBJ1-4,ASSAWTGQLF
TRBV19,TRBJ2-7,ASSILASNEQY
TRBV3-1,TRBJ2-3,ASSPLGVASGFTDTQY
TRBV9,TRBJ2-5,ASSVDPSGETQY
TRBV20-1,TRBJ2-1,SARVLAEQF
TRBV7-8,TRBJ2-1,ASSRTASSYNEQF
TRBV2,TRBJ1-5,ASSGTGQYQPQH
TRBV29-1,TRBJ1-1,SAEGRGAF
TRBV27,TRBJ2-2,ASSFRARASTGELF
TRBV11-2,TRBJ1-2,ASSAQTGAGYT
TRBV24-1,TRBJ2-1,ATSDLVEQF
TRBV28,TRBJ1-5,ASSLLVQPQH
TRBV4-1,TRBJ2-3,ASTAPGASGRPTTDTQY
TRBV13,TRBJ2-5,ASSYWGRKETQY
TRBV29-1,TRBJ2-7,SVALDRHPYEQY
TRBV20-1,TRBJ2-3,SAGTLAGLTDTQY
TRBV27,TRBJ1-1,ASSYLGNTEAF
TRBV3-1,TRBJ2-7,ASSQAAGWEYEQY